This TCR beta chain was captured by sequencing in a study of blood T cells in healthy people across ages. Whole-study findings and limits: Any conclusive comparison of naive versus antigen-experienced cells was prevented by using unsorted PBMCs.

Sample-barcoded 5' priming and a J-beta primer mix drove a second PCR of roughly 6 to 12 cycles. TCRdb analysed the 5' RACE reads with MiXCR anew, one entry per CDR3 protein. The table shows 850,000 to 1,300,000 distinct CDR3 sequences, with less than 50% occurring only once. On this clonotype itself: Its matching antigen is unknown.

J was trimmed by 0 bases and V by 5 bases; bases with no gene match: 5. The CDR3 is 15 residues long. The sample comprised blood. This clonotype originated in a woman aged 60 to 75 in good health. The chain joins TRBV12-3 or TRBV12-4 to TRBJ2-3; 7 bases are a match to TRBD2. The CDR3 reads CASSHPSGSTDTQYF. In nucleotides, the CDR3 is TGTGCCAGCAGTCACCCTAGCGGTAGCACAGATACGCAGTATTTT.